The T cell receptor (beta chain) under discussion was sequenced for a study of blood T cell repertoires in COVID-19. The germline V and J ends were trimmed by 8 bases and 0 bases, with 11 bases remaining between them. Germline CDR1 and CDR2: MNHEY and SVGAGI. This CDR3 has 14 residues. In assigning cohorts, the study relied on participant-reported clinical history. All recovered Cohort 3 donors got two negative PCRs, got clearance, or saw symptom resolution. The data were produced by immunoSEQ multiplex PCR, yet TCRdb's version contains in-frame clones alone and is incomplete. This table holds 100,000 to 150,000 clones, about 88% found once. This clone was recorded once.

V is TRBV6-5 and J is TRBJ2-1; D might be TRBD2 (6 bases). Sequenced input: PBMCs or T cells enriched from blood (not recorded which). The receptor was derived from a woman aged 45-65 years who had recovered from COVID-19. The CDR3 is CASFSGGSYNEQFF. DNA for the CDR3: TGTGCCAGCTTTAGCGGCGGCTCCTACAATGAGCAGTTCTTC.